This record covers a single T cell receptor (beta chain). Its antigen is as yet unknown. This sample is drawn from a study of cytomegalovirus exposure and HLA in healthy donors. Findings and limits, study-wide: Analyzed later, most CMV-associated TCR beta chains appeared HLA-restricted. TCR beta V- and J-gene trimming was later associated with a missense DCLRE1C variant. Donor immune exposure was known only as CMV serostatus.

The PCR used 60 Vbeta and 13 Jbeta primers. The table came from immunoSEQ multiplex PCR; TCRdb's copy has only in-frame clones and leaves some out. The repertoire consists of almost 70,000 clones, with under 80% occurring once and the leading ten covering roughly 15%. This sequence originates from a male donor in good health and CMV-seropositive. The sequencing sample was made of PBMCs.

The CDR3 coding sequence is TGTGCCAGCAGACCTAGGACAGGGAATAATTCACCCCTCCACTTT. Encoded protein: CASRPRTGNNSPLHF. This rearrangement joins TRBV6-6 to TRBJ1-6, with 8 bases fitting TRBD1. The CDR3 length is 15 residues. Losses at the gene ends were 6 bases for V and 5 bases for J; bases not matched to a gene: 6. Germline CDR1 reads MNHNY; CDR2 reads SVGAGI (reference sequence).